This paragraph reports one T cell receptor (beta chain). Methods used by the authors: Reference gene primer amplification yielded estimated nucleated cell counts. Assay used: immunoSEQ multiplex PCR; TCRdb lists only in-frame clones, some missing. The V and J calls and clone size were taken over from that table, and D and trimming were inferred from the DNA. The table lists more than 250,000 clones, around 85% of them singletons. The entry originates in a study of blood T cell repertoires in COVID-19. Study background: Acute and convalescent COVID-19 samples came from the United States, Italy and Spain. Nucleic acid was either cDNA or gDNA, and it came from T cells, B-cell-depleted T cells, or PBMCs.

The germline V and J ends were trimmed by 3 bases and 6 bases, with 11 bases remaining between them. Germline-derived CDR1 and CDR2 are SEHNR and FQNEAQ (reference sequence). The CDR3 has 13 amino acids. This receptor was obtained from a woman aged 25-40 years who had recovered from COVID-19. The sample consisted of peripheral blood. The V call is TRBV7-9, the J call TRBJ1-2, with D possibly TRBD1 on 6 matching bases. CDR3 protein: CASSFGTKNGYTF. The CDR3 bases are TGTGCCAGCAGCTTTGGGACAAAGAATGGCTACACCTTC.